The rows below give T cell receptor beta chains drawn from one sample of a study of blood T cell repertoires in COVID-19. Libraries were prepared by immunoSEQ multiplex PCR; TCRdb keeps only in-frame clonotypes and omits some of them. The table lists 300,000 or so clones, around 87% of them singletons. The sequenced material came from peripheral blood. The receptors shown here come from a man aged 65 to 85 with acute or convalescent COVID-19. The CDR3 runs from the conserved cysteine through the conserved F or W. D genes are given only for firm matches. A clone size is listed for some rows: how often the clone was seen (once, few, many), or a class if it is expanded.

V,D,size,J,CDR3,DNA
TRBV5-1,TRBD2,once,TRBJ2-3,CASSFSGRGTDTQYF,TGCGCCAGCAGCTTTAGCGGGAGAGGCACAGATACGCAGTATTTT
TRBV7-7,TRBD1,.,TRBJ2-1,CASSATGVDEQFF,TGTGCCAGCAGCGCGACAGGGGTTGATGAGCAGTTCTTC
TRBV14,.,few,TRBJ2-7,CASSQESTTNTYEQYF,TGTGCCAGCAGCCAAGAGTCGACGACAAACACCTACGAGCAGTACTTC
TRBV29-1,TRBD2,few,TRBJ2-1,CSVGTSGSKSYNEQFF,TGCAGCGTTGGGACTAGCGGGAGTAAGTCCTACAATGAGCAGTTCTTC
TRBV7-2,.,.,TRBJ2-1,CASSRDFYNEQFF,TGTGCCAGCAGCAGGGACTTTTACAATGAGCAGTTCTTC
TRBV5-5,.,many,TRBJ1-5,CASSTSGGNQPQHF,TGTGCCAGCAGTACATCAGGGGGCAATCAGCCCCAGCATTTT
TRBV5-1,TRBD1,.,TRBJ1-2,CASSDGQGVYGYTF,TGCGCCAGCAGCGACGGACAGGGGGTATATGGCTACACCTTC
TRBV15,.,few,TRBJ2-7,CATSREWAGLYEQYF,TGTGCCACCAGCAGAGAGTGGGCAGGATTATACGAGCAGTACTTC
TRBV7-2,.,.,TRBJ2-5,CASSLEAGSSGTQYF,TGTGCCAGCAGCTTAGAGGCGGGGTCGTCTGGGACCCAGTACTTC
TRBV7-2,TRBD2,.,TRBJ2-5,CASSSGLAGETQYF,TGTGCCAGCAGCTCCGGACTAGCTGGGGAGACCCAGTACTTC
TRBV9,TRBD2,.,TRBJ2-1,CASSVGGGGHNEQFF,TGTGCCAGCAGCGTAGGGGGCGGGGGGCACAATGAGCAGTTCTTC
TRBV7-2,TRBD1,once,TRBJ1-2,CASSPNRGRNYGYTF,TGTGCCAGCAGCCCTAACAGGGGGCGTAACTATGGCTACACCTTC
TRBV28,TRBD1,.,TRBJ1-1,CASSRQGYTEAFF,TGTGCCAGCAGTCGACAGGGGTACACTGAAGCTTTCTTT
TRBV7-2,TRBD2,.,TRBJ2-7,CASSLGTSGIHYSYEQYF,TGTGCCAGCAGCTTAGGGACTAGCGGGATCCACTATTCCTACGAGCAGTACTTC
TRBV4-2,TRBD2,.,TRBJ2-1,CASSQVLAGGVPYNEQFF,TGTGCCAGCAGCCAAGTACTAGCGGGAGGGGTCCCCTACAATGAGCAGTTCTTC
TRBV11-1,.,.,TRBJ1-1,CASSPTRSNTEAFF,TGTGCCAGCAGCCCGACACGATCAAACACTGAAGCTTTCTTT
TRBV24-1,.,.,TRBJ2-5,CATSGGRGETQYF,TGTGCCACCAGTGGAGGCAGGGGAGAGACCCAGTACTTC